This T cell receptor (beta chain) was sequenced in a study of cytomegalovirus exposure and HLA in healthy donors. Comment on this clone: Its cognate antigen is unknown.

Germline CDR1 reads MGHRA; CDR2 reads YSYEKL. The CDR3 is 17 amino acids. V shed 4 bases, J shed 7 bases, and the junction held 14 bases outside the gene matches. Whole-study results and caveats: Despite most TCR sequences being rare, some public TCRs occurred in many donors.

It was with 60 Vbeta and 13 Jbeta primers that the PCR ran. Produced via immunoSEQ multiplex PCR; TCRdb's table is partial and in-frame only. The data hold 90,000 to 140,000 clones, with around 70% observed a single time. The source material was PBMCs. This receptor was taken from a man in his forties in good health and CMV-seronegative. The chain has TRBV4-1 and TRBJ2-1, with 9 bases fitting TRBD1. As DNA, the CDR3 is TGCGCCAGCAGCCCGCCCTTCCGGGACAGGGCGCGGAATGAGCAGTTCTTC. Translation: CASSPPFRDRARNEQFF.